Below, 7 T cell receptor beta chains from the same sample are listed, as sequenced in a study of cytomegalovirus exposure and HLA in healthy donors. The study ran its PCR with 60 Vbeta and 13 Jbeta primers. This table comes from immunoSEQ multiplex PCR, and its TCRdb copy is limited to in-frame clones, with some not included. The table shows 50,000 to 80,000 clones, with 60% to 85% occurring only once. The sample was PBMCs. Receptors were obtained from a male donor in good health and CMV-seropositive.

This chain links TRBV9 with TRBJ2-3, with D tentatively TRBD2 (7 bases). There are 17 residues in the CDR3. Germline-derived CDR1 and CDR2 are SGDLS and YYNGEE. With 0 bases removed from V and 2 bases from J, the gap between germline ends came to 16 bases. The CDR3 reads CASSVDGRGRLTDTQYF. CDR3 in DNA: TGTGCCAGCAGCGTAGATGGGCGGGGGCGACTCACAGATACGCAGTATTTT. The variable domain in full, completed from reference TRBV9 and TRBJ2-3, reads DSGVTQTPKHLITATGQRVTLRCSPRSGDLSVYWYQQSLDQGLQFLIQYYNGEERAKGNILERFSAQQFPDLHSELNLSSLELGDSALYFCASSVDGRGRLTDTQYFGPGTRLTVL.

J is TRBJ2-3 and V is TRBV13, with 11 bases fitting TRBD2. CDR3 length equals 20 residues. Germline V gene data show CDR1 as PRHDT and CDR2 as FYEKMQ (reference sequence). With V trimmed by 1 base and J by 6 bases, 18 bases remained unmatched. The CDR3 DNA is TGTGCCAGCAGCTTAGAGGCGTGGGCTAGCGGGGGGACTAGCATTGATACGCAGTATTTT. Amino acid sequence: CASSLEAWASGGTSIDTQYF.

The chain has TRBV11-2 and TRBJ1-3; no clear D gene. This CDR3 spans 16 amino acids. CDR1 SGHAT and CDR2 FQNNGV come from the germline V gene. Trimming pared 1 base from V and 0 bases from J, leaving 10 bases between. CDR3 nucleotides: TGTGCCAGCAGCTTAGTTCGGTCGCTCTCTGGAAACACCATATATTTT. This translates into CASSLVRSLSGNTIYF.

This chain joins TRBV27 and TRBJ1-6; TRBD1 agrees at 7 bases. In germline, CDR1 is MNHEY, CDR2 SMNVEV (reference sequence). CDR3 length: 15 residues. The junction had 9 bases not matched to a gene; V was cut back by 3 bases and J by 10 bases. CDR3 residues: CASSFDRVGRSPLHF. CDR3 sequence (DNA): TGTGCCAGCAGTTTCGACAGGGTTGGTCGATCACCCCTCCACTTT.

This chain uses TRBV4-3 with TRBJ2-3; 9 nucleotides match TRBD2. The length of the CDR3 is 15 residues. CDR1 is LGHNA and CDR2 is YSLEER in the germline V gene. V dropped 0 bases and J dropped 3; count of bases not matched to a gene: 1. CDR3 sequence (DNA): TGCGCCAGCAGCCAAGATAGCGGGGGTACAGATACGCAGTATTTT. Protein sequence: CASSQDSGGTDTQYF.

V usage is TRBV5-6 and J usage is TRBJ2-1; D is unresolved. The CDR3 extends over 19 amino acids. The V gene lost 0 bases and the J gene lost 1 base, with 20 bases spanning the gap. In germline, CDR1 is SGHDT, CDR2 YYEEEE. The CDR3 spells CASSLDPNVPVRSYNEQFF. CDR3 sequence (DNA): TGTGCCAGCAGCTTGGACCCCAACGTTCCGGTACGTTCCTACAATGAGCAGTTCTTC.

The rearrangement links TRBV2 to TRBJ2-3, with TRBD1 matching over 8 bases. The V and J ends lost 7 bases and 5 bases, in that order; junction bases with no gene match: 14. The germline gives CDR1 SNHLY, CDR2 FYNNEI. This CDR3 region has 16 residues. The CDR3 DNA reads TGTGCCAGCACATTTAGAGTGGACAGGGCGGTAGATACGCAGTATTTT. As protein: CASTFRVDRAVDTQYF. Variable domain in full (rest from reference TRBV2 and TRBJ2-3): EPEVTQTPSHQVTQMGQEVILRCVPISNHLYFYWYRQILGQKVEFLVSFYNNEISEKSEIFDDQFSVERPDGSNFTLKIRSTKLEDSAMYFCASTFRVDRAVDTQYFGPGTRLTVL.